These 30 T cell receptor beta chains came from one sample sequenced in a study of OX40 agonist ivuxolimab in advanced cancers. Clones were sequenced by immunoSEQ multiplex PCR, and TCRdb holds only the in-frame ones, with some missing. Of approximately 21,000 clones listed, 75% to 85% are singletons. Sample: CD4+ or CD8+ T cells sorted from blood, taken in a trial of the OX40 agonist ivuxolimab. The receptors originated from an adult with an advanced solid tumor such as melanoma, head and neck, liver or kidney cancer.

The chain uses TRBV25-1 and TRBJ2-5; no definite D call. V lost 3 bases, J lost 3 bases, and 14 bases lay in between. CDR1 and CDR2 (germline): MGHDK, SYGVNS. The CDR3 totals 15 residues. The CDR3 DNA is TGTGCCAGCAGTGATTTAGGGCGGTTAGAAGAGACCCAGTACTTC. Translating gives CASSDLGRLEETQYF.

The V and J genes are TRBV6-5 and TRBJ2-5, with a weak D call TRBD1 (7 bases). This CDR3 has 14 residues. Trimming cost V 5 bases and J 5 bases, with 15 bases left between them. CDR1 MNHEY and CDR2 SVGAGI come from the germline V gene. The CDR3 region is CASSRGRGGETQYF. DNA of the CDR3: TGTGCCAGCAGTAGGGGGCGTGGGGGGGAGACCCAGTACTTC.

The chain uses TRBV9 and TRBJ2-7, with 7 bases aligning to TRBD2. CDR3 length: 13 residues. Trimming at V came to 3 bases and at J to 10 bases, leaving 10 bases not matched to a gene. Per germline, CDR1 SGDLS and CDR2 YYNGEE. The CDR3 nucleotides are TGTGCCAGCAGCGCTAGACCGGGACTAACTCAGTACTTC. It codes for CASSARPGLTQYF.

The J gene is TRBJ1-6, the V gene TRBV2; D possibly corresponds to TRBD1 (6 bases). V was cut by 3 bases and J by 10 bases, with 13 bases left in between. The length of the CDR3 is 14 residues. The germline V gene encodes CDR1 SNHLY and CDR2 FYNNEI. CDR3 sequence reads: CASSDGGAGSPLHF. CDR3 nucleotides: TGTGCCAGCAGTGACGGGGGCGCGGGATCACCCCTCCACTTT.

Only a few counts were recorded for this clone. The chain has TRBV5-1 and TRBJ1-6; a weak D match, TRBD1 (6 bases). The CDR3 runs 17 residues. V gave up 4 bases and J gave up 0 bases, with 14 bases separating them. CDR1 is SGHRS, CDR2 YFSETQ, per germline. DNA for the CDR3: TGCGCCAGCAGCCGCCAGGACAGTAGCTCCTATAATTCACCCCTCCACTTT. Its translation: CASSRQDSSSYNSPLHF. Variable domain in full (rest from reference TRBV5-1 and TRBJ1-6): KAGVTQTPRYLIKTRGQQVTLSCSPISGHRSVSWYQQTPGQGLQFLFEYFSETQRNKGNFPGRFSGRQFSNSRSEMNVSTLELGDSALYLCASSRQDSSSYNSPLHFGNGTRLTVT.

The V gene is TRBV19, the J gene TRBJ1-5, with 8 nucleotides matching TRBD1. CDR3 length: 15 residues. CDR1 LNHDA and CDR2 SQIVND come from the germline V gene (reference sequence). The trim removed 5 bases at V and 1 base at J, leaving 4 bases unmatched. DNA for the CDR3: TGTGCCAGTAGTGCGGACAGGGCGAGCAATCAGCCCCAGCATTTT. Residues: CASSADRASNQPQHF.

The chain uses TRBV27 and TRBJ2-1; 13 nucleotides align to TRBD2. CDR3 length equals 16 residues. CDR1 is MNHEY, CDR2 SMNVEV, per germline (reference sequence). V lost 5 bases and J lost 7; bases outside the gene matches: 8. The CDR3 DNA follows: TGTGCCAGCAGTAATAGACTAGCGGGGGGCAAGAATGAGCAGTTCTTC. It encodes CASSNRLAGGKNEQFF.

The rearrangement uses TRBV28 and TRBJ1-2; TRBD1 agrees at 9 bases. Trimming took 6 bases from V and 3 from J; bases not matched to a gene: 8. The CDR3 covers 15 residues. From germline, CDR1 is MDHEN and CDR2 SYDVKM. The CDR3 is CASRPGDREDYGYTF. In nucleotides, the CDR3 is TGTGCCAGCAGACCAGGGGACAGGGAGGACTATGGCTACACCTTC.

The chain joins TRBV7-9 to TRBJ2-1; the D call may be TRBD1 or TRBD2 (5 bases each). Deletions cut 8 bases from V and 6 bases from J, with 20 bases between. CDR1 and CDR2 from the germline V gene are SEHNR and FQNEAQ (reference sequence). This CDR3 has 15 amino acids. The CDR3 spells CASVGESRQGNEQFF. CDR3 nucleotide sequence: TGTGCCAGCGTCGGGGAGAGCCGGCAGGGCAATGAGCAGTTCTTC.

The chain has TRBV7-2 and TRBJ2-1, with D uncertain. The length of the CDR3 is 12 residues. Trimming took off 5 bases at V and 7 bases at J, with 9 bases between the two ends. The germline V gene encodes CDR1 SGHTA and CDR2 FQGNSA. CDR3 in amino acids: CASSLSGNEQFF. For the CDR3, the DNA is TGTGCCAGCAGCCTCTCTGGGAATGAGCAGTTCTTC.

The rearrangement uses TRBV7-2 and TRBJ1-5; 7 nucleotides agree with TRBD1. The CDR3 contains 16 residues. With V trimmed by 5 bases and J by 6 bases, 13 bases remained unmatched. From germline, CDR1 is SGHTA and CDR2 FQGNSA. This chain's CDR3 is CASSRTGTVSGQPQHF. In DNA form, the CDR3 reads TGTGCCAGCAGCAGAACCGGGACAGTTAGCGGTCAGCCCCAGCATTTT. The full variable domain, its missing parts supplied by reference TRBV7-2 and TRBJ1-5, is GAGVSQSPSNKVTEKGKDVELRCDPISGHTALYWYRQSLGQGLEFLIYFQGNSAPDKSGLPSDRFSAERTGGSVSTLTIQRTQQEDSAVYLCASSRTGTVSGQPQHFGDGTRLSIL.

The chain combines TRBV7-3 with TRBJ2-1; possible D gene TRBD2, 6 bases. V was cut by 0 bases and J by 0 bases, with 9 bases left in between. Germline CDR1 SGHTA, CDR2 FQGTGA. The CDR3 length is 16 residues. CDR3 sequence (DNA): TGTGCCAGCAGCTTAACTGGGGGGAGCTCCTACAATGAGCAGTTCTTC. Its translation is CASSLTGGSSYNEQFF.

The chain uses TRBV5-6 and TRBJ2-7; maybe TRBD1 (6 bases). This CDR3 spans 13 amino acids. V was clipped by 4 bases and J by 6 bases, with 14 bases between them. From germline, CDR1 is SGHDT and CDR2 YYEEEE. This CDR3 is CASSPTGLSEQYF. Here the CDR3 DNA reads TGTGCCAGCAGCCCTACAGGGCTTAGCGAGCAGTACTTC.

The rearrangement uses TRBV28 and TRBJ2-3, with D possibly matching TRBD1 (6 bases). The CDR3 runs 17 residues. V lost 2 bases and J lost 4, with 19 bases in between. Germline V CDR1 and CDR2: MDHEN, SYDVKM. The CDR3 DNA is TGTGCCAGCAGTTTAAGTAGGTGGGGGCGCAGGCCAGATACGCAGTATTTT. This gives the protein CASSLSRWGRRPDTQYF.

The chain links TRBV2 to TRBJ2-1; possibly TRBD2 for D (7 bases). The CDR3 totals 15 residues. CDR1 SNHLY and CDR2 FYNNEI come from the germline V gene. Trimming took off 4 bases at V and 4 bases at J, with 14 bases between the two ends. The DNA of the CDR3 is TGTGCCAGCAGTGGATTGGGGGGGCGGTACAATGAGCAGTTCTTC. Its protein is CASSGLGGRYNEQFF.

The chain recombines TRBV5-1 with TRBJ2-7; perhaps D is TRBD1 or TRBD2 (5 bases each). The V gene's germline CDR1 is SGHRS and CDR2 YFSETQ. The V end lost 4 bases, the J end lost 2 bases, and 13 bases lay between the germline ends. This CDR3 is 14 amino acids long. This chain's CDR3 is CASSTGTGTYEQYF. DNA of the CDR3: TGCGCCAGCAGCACCGGGACGGGGACCTACGAGCAGTACTTC. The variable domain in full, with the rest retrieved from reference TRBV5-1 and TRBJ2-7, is KAGVTQTPRYLIKTRGQQVTLSCSPISGHRSVSWYQQTPGQGLQFLFEYFSETQRNKGNFPGRFSGRQFSNSRSEMNVSTLELGDSALYLCASSTGTGTYEQYFGPGTRLTVT.

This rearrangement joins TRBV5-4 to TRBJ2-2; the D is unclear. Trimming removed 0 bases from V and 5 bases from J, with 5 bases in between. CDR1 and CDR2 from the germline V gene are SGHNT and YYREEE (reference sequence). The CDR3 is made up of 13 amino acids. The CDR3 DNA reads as TGTGCCAGCAGCTTGGCCGGAACCGGGGAGCTGTTTTTT. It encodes CASSLAGTGELFF.

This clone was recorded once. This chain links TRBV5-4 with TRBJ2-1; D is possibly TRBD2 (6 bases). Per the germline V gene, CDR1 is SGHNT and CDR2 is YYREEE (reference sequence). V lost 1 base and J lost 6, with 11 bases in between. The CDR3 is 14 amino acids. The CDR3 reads CASSLLSSVNEQFF. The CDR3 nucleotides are TGTGCCAGCAGCTTGCTGTCTAGCGTCAATGAGCAGTTCTTC.

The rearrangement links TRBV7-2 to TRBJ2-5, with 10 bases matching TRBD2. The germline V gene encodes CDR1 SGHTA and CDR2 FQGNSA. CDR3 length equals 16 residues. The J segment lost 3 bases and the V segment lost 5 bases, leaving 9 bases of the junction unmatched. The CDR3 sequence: CASSLKSSGGKETQYF. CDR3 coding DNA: TGTGCCAGCAGCCTTAAGTCTAGCGGGGGAAAAGAGACCCAGTACTTC.

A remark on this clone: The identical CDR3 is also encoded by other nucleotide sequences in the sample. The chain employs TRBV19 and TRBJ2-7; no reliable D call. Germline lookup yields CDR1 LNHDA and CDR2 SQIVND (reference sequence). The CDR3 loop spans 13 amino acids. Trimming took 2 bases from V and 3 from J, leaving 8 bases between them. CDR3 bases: TGTGCCAGTAGTATACTCGGCGGCTACGAGCAGTACTTC. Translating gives CASSILGGYEQYF.

CDR3 loop: CASSFAGSWTGELFF. The DNA for the CDR3 is TGTGCCAGCAGCTTCGCGGGGTCATGGACCGGGGAGCTGTTTTTT. The chain carries TRBV7-9 and TRBJ2-2; possible D gene TRBD2, 6 bases. The V end lost 3 bases, the J end lost 5 bases, and 13 bases lay between the germline ends. The germline gives CDR1 SEHNR, CDR2 FQNEAQ (reference sequence). The CDR3 runs 15 residues.

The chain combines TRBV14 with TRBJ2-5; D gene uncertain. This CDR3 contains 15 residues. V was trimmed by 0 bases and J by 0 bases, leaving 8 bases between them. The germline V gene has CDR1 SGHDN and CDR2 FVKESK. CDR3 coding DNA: TGTGCCAGCAGCCAAGAGTTGGGAAACCAAGAGACCCAGTACTTC. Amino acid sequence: CASSQELGNQETQYF.

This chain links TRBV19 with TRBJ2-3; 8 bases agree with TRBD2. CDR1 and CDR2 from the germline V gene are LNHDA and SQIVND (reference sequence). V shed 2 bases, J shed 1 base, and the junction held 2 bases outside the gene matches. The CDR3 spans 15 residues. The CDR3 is CASSISGRGTDTQYF. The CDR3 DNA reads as TGTGCCAGTAGTATAAGCGGGAGAGGCACAGATACGCAGTATTTT.

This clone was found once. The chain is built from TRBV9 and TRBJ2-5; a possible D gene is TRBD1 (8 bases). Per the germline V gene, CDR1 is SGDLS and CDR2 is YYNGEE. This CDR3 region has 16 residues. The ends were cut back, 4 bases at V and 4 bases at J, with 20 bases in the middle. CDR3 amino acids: CASSPTGGGVGETQYF. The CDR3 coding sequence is TGTGCCAGCAGCCCAACAGGGGGAGGGGTCGGAGAGACCCAGTACTTC.

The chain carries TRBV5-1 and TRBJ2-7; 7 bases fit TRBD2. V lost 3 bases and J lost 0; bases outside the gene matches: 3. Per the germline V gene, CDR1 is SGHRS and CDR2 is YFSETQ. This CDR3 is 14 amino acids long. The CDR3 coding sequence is TGCGCCAGCAGCTGGGGAGGGGACTCCTACGAGCAGTACTTC. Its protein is CASSWGGDSYEQYF.

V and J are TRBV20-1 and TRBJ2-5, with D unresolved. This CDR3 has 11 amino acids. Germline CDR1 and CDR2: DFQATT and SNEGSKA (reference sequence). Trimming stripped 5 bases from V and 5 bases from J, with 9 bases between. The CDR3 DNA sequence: TGCAGTGCTCGACCGTGGGAGACCCAGTACTTC. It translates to CSARPWETQYF.

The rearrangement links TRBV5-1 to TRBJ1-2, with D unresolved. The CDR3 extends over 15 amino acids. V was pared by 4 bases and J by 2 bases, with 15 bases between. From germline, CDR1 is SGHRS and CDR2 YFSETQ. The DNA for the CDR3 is TGCGCCAGCAGCCCTGGTCGGGGAAGGAACTATGGCTACACCTTC. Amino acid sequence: CASSPGRGRNYGYTF.

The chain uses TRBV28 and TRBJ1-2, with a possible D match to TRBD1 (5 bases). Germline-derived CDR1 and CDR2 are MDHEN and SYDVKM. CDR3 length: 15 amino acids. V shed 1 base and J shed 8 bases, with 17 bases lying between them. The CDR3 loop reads CASSLLGGQGEGYTF. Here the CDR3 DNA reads TGTGCCAGCAGTTTATTGGGAGGTCAGGGTGAGGGCTACACCTTC.

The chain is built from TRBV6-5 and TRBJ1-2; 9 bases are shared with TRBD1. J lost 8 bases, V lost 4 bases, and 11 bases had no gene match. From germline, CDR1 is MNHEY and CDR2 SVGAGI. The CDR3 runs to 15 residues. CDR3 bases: TGTGCCAGCAGTTCGATCGGGACAGGGCGGAAGGGCTACACCTTC. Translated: CASSSIGTGRKGYTF.

The CDR3 DNA follows: TGTGCCAGCTCACCACTTAACACGAACACTGAAGCTTTCTTT. This gives the protein CASSPLNTNTEAFF. The V gene is TRBV18, the J gene TRBJ1-1; D is unresolved. The V gene's germline CDR1 is KGHSH and CDR2 LQKENI. There are 14 residues in the CDR3. V shed 1 base and J shed 1 base, with 7 bases lying between them. The full variable domain, rest sourced from reference TRBV18 and TRBJ1-1, is NAGVMQNPRHLVRRRGQEARLRCSPMKGHSHVYWYRQLPEEGLKFMVYLQKENIIDESGMPKERFSAEFPKEGPSILRIQQVVRGDSAAYFCASSPLNTNTEAFFGQGTRLTVV.